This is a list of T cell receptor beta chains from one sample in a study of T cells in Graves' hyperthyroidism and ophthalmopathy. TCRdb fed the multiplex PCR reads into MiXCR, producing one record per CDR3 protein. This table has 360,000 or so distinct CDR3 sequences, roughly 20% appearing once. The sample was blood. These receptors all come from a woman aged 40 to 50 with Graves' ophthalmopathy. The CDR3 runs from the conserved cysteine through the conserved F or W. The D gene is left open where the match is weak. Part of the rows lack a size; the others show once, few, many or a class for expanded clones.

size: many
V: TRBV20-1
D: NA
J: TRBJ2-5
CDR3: CSATGWDWETQYF
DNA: TGCAGTGCCACAGGGTGGGATTGGGAGACCCAGTACTTC

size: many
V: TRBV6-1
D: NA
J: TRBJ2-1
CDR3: CASSLRLERPEQFF
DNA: TGTGCCAGCAGTCTAAGACTAGAACGACCTGAGCAGTTCTTC

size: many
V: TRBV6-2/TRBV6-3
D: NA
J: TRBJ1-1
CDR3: CASSYVENTEAFF
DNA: TGTGCCAGCAGTTACGTGGAAAACACTGAAGCTTTCTTT

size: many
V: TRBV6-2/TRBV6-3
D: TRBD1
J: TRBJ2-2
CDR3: CASSRTGTGFGTGELFF
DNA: TGTGCCAGCAGCCGAACCGGGACAGGGTTTGGCACCGGGGAGCTGTTTTTT

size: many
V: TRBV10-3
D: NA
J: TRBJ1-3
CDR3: CAISTGLLTRNTIYF
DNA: TGTGCCATCAGCACGGGACTGCTGACTCGAAACACCATATATTTT

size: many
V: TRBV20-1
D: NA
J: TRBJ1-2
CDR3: CSASPGTPLGGYTF
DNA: TGCAGTGCAAGCCCCGGGACCCCGTTGGGGGGCTACACCTTC

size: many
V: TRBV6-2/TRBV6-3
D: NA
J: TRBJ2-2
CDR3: CASSPQEYTGELFF
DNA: TGTGCCAGCAGCCCCCAGGAATACACCGGGGAGCTGTTTTTT

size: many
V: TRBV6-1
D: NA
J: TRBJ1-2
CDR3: CASSRRDIVFYGYTF
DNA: TGTGCCAGCAGCCGCCGGGACATTGTTTTCTATGGCTACACCTTC

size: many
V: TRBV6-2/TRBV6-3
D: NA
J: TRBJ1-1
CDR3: CASSYLGLNTEAFF
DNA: TGTGCCAGCAGTTATCTGGGTCTGAACACTGAAGCTTTCTTT

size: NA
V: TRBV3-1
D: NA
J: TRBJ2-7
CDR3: CASSHSEGRQYF
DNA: TGTGCCAGCAGCCATTCGGAAGGTAGACAGTACTTC

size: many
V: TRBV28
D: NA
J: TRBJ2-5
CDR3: CASRKGGRETQYF
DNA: TGTGCCAGCAGAAAAGGGGGGCGGGAGACCCAGTACTTC

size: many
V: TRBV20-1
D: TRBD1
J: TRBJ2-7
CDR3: CSARGSGTGVLEQYF
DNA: TGCAGTGCTAGGGGGAGCGGGACAGGGGTACTCGAGCAGTACTTC

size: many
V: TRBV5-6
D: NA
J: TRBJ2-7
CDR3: CASSLGPNSYEQYF
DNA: TGTGCCAGCAGCTTGGGACCAAACTCCTACGAGCAGTACTTC

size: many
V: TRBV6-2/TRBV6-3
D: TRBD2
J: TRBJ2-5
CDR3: CASSYSIERELETQYF
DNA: TGTGCCAGCAGTTACTCGATCGAGCGGGAGTTGGAGACCCAGTACTTC

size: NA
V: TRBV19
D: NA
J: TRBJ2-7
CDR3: CASKASTLDEQYF
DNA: TGTGCCAGTAAGGCCAGTACTTTGGACGAGCAGTACTTC

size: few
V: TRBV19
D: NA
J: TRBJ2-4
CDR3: CASSIRGLTKNIQYF
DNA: TGTGCCAGTAGTATACGGGGGCTAACCAAAAACATTCAGTACTTC

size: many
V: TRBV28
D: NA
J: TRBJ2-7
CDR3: CASSPYVGLSYEQYF
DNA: TGTGCCAGCAGTCCTTACGTAGGCCTTTCCTACGAGCAGTACTTC

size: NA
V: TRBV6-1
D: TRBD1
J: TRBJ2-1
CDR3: CASSDWTGYEQFF
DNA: TGTGCCAGCAGTGATTGGACAGGCTACGAGCAGTTCTTC

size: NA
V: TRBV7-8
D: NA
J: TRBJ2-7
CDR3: CASSSSGRPHF
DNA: TGTGCCAGCAGCTCCTCGGGACGGCCTCACTTC

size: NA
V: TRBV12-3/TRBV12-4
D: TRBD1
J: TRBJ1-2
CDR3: CASSLARDRVTGYTF
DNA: TGTGCCAGCAGTTTAGCCCGGGACAGGGTTACTGGCTACACCTTC

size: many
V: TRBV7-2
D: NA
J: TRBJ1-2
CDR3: CASSQRSSAGYTF
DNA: TGTGCCAGCAGCCAGAGGAGCTCTGCCGGCTACACCTTC

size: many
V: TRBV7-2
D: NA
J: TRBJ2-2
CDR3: CASSLSGLVTGELFF
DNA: TGTGCCAGCAGCCTCAGTGGATTGGTTACCGGGGAGCTGTTTTTT

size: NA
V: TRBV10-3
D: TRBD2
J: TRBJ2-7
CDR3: CAISEGLADLSYEQYF
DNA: TGTGCCATCAGTGAGGGGCTAGCGGATCTCTCCTACGAGCAGTACTTC

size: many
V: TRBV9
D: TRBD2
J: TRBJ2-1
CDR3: CASSVGGRGDEQFF
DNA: TGTGCCAGCAGCGTCGGGGGGAGAGGTGATGAGCAGTTCTTC

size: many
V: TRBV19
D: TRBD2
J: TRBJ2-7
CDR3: CASSIELGTSGNYEQYF
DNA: TGTGCCAGTAGTATAGAGCTCGGGACTAGCGGGAACTACGAGCAGTACTTC

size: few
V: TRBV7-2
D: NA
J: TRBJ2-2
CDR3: CASSSLATGELFF
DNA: TGTGCCAGCAGCTCCTTAGCGACCGGGGAGCTGTTTTTT

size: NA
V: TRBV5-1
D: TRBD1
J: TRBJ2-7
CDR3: CANRSGQATTYEQYF
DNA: TGCGCCAACAGATCCGGACAGGCTACTACCTACGAGCAGTACTTC

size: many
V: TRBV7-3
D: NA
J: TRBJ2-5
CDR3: CASSLGPGETQYF
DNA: TGTGCCAGCAGCTTAGGTCCGGGAGAGACCCAGTACTTC

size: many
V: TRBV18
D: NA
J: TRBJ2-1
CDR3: CASSPSIGNEQFF
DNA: TGTGCCAGCTCACCGTCCATTGGCAATGAGCAGTTCTTC

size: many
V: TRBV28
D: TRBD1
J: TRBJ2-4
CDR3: CASSRQGTAKNIQYF
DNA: TGTGCCAGCAGCCGACAGGGAACGGCCAAAAACATTCAGTACTTC

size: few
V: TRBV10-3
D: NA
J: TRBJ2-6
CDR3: CAISENPKSGANVLTF
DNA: TGTGCCATCAGTGAGAATCCGAAGTCTGGGGCCAACGTCCTGACTTTC

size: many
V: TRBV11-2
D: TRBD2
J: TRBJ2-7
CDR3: CASSPSAGGNEQYF
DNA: TGTGCCAGCAGCCCTTCTGCGGGGGGCAACGAGCAGTACTTC

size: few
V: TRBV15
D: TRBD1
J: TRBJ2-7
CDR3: CATSRFTGAYEQYF
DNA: TGTGCCACCAGCAGATTTACAGGGGCCTACGAGCAGTACTTC

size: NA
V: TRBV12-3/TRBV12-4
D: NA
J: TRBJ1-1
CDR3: CASSPDSSDVDTEAFF
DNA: TGTGCCAGCAGCCCTGACTCCTCGGACGTCGACACTGAAGCTTTCTTT

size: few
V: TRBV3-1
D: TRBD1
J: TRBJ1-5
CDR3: CASSRTGKQPQHF
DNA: TGTGCCAGCAGCCGGACAGGGAAACAGCCCCAGCATTTT

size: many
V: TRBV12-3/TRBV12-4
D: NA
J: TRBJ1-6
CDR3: CASSLSPGAVGASPLHF
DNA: TGTGCCAGCAGTTTATCCCCCGGGGCAGTTGGAGCTTCACCCCTCCACTTT

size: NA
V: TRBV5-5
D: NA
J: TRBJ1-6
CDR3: CASRYLDNNSPLRF
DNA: TGTGCCAGCAGGTACCTGGACAACAATTCACCCCTCCGCTTT

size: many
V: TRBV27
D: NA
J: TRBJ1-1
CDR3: CASSPIELNTEAFF
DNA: TGTGCCAGCTCACCCATTGAGTTAAACACTGAAGCTTTCTTT

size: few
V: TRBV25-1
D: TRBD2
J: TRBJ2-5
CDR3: CASRQGGRETQYF
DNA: TGTGCCAGCCGCCAGGGAGGGCGAGAGACCCAGTACTTC

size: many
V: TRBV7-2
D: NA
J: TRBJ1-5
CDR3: CASSLHDSFNQPQHF
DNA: TGTGCCAGCAGCTTACACGACAGCTTCAATCAGCCCCAGCATTTT

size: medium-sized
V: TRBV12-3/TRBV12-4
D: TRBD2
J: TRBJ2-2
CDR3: CASNPSGRISGELFF
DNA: TGTGCCAGCAACCCTAGCGGGAGGATCTCCGGGGAGCTGTTTTTT

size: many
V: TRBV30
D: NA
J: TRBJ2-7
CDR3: CAWSPMLGSEQYF
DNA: TGTGCCTGGAGTCCGATGTTAGGAAGCGAGCAGTACTTC

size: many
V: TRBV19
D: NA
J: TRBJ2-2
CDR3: CASSVGTTGELFF
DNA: TGTGCCAGTAGTGTGGGCACCACCGGGGAGCTGTTTTTT